This note documents a single T cell receptor (beta chain) sequence. The antigen is not known. Construction of naive CD8 libraries employed roughly 18,000 to 1,100,000 sorted cells together with 10%, 30% or 50% RNA. Sorting recovered naive CD8 T cells on a CD8+CD4-CCR7+CD45RA+ profile. TCRdb reanalysed the PCR reads using MiXCR and keeps one entry per CDR3 protein. Here the sample spans about 510,000 distinct CDR3 sequences, about 22% being singletons. These data belong to a study of molecular identifiers for immune sequencing clone quantification. Regarding the study as a whole: More than 97% of effector molecules, versus under 1% of naive-cell molecules, belonged to clones above 20 RNA copies. Among 850,000 to 1,000,000 naive cells, spiked Jurkat TCR RNA from a single cell was reportedly detectable.

The germline V gene has CDR1 LNHDA and CDR2 SQIVND (reference sequence). V shed 4 bases and J 7 bases; nucleotides not matched to a gene: 4. The CDR3 loop spans 13 amino acids. The clonotype was recovered from a human donor in good health. Some libraries in this study had Jurkat cell RNA spiked in. The chain links TRBV19 to TRBJ2-1; 7 bases map to TRBD2. The sample taken for sequencing was naive CD8+ T cells from blood, with Jurkat cell RNA spiked in. Documented subset: FACS-sorted CD8+CD4-CCR7+CD45RA+ naive T cells. CDR3 nucleotides: TGTGCCAGTAGTAGCGGGAGCGTAAATGAGCAGTTCTTC. This translates into CASSSGSVNEQFF.